The 25 T cell receptor beta chains in this list originate from one sample, sequenced in a study of T cell responses to AZD1222 COVID-19 vaccine. Some clones are missing from TCRdb's copy, which holds only in-frame ones; the method was immunoSEQ multiplex PCR. The sample lists about 120,000 clones, approximately 88% seen once, with 3% to 4% in the top ten. The sequences come from peripheral blood, collected on day 0 of AZD1222 vaccination. The receptor set was obtained from an adult in good health.

The J gene is TRBJ1-4, the V gene TRBV5-1; 7 bases are a match to TRBD1. This CDR3 comprises 13 residues. J lost 6 bases, V lost 6 bases, and 5 bases had no gene match. Germline CDR1 SGHRS, CDR2 YFSETQ. CDR3 in amino acids: CASNEGTDEKLFF. The CDR3 DNA reads as TGCGCCAGCAACGAGGGGACAGATGAAAAACTGTTTTTT.

The chain employs TRBV13 and TRBJ2-7; no firm D call. Germline CDR1 is PRHDT and CDR2 is FYEKMQ (reference sequence). Deletions cut 5 bases from V and 2 bases from J, with 13 bases between. The CDR3 is 14 amino acids. The CDR3 region has the DNA TGTGCCAGCAGCCAGCAGAGCGAAACCTACGAGCAGTACTTC. As protein: CASSQQSETYEQYF.

J is TRBJ1-5 and V is TRBV2, with D hard to call. The germline V gene encodes CDR1 SNHLY and CDR2 FYNNEI. The CDR3 sequence is 15 residues long. Trimming cost V 6 bases and J 0 bases, with 12 bases left between them. The CDR3 region has the DNA TGTGCCAGCAGAGCCCGAGTCCATAGCAATCAGCCCCAGCATTTT. Amino acid sequence: CASRARVHSNQPQHF.

V is TRBV7-2 and J is TRBJ1-2, with a possible D match to TRBD1 (5 bases). This CDR3 region has 16 residues. The V and J ends lost 5 bases and 4 bases respectively, with 20 bases between them. CDR1 SGHTA and CDR2 FQGNSA come from the germline V gene. CDR3: CASSPGEGLNFYGYTF. The CDR3 region has the DNA TGTGCCAGCAGCCCGGGGGAAGGGCTTAATTTCTATGGCTACACCTTC.

V usage is TRBV7-9 and J usage is TRBJ1-4; no clear D gene. This CDR3 has 15 residues. Germline V lookup: CDR1 SEHNR, CDR2 FQNEAQ (reference sequence). Trimming left V 1 base short and J 7 bases short, with 13 bases between. The DNA for the CDR3 is TGTGCCAGCAGCTTAGTGCGGGGTCCAATTGAAAAACTGTTTTTT. Its translation: CASSLVRGPIEKLFF. The variable domain in full, completed from reference TRBV7-9 and TRBJ1-4, reads DTGVSQNPRHKITKRGQNVTFRCDPISEHNRLYWYRQTLGQGPEFLTYFQNEAQLEKSRLLSDRFSAERPKGSFSTLEIQRTEQGDSAMYLCASSLVRGPIEKLFFGSGTQLSVL.

The chain links TRBV7-2 to TRBJ1-2; the D gene is possibly TRBD1 (6 bases). Trimming pared 0 bases from V and 5 bases from J, leaving 13 bases between. CDR3 length: 15 residues. From germline, CDR1 is SGHTA and CDR2 FQGNSA. CDR3 protein: CASSLARTVSYGYTF. The CDR3 region has the DNA TGTGCCAGCAGCTTAGCGAGGACAGTTTCTTATGGCTACACCTTC.

Remarks on this clone: The junction differs from germline at one of its ends, possibly a read error. The rearrangement uses TRBV7-7 and TRBJ1-3; D is uncertain. The CDR3 extends over 15 amino acids. Germline loops: CDR1 SSHAT, CDR2 FNYEAQ (reference sequence). DNA for the CDR3: TGTGCTAGCAGCCCGGACGCCAGCTCTGGAAACACCATATATTTT. This gives the protein CASSPDASSGNTIYF.

The chain couples TRBV7-8 to TRBJ1-4, with D possibly TRBD1 on 6 matching bases. The CDR3 runs 15 residues. CDR1 is SGHVS and CDR2 is FQNEAQ in the germline V gene. The V gene lost 3 bases and the J gene lost 8 bases, with 16 bases spanning the gap. CDR3 DNA: TGTGCCAGCAGCTTTCCGAGGGGGTCGGGGGAAAAACTGTTTTTT. Residues: CASSFPRGSGEKLFF.

J is TRBJ1-2 and V is TRBV10-2; possibly TRBD1 for D (6 bases). Germline values: CDR1 WSHSY, CDR2 SAAADI. The CDR3 totals 12 residues. The germline V and J ends were trimmed by 6 bases and 8 bases, with 13 bases remaining between them. Here the CDR3 reads CASRGGTSGYTF. The CDR3 bases are TGCGCCAGCAGAGGGGGGACGTCCGGCTACACCTTC.

The chain employs TRBV6-6 and TRBJ2-2; perhaps D is TRBD1 or TRBD2 (5 bases each). V was cut by 2 bases and J by 9 bases, with 16 bases left in between. Germline V gives CDR1 MNHNY, CDR2 SVGAGI (reference sequence). The CDR3 extends over 15 amino acids. The DNA for the CDR3 is TGTGCCAGCAGTTACGGGGCAGGGAGTAAAAGGGAGCTGTTTTTT. It specifies CASSYGAGSKRELFF.

The J gene is TRBJ1-6, the V gene TRBV12-5, with 10 bases aligning to TRBD1. The V and J ends lost 5 bases and 6 bases, in that order; junction bases with no gene match: 7. This CDR3 region has 16 residues. Germline V gives CDR1 LGHNT, CDR2 FRNRAP. The CDR3 nucleotides read TGTGCTAGTGGTCTAGCCGGGACAGGGGTTAATTCACCCCTCCACTTT. It translates to CASGLAGTGVNSPLHF.

The chain is built from TRBV9 and TRBJ2-7; TRBD1 aligns across 7 bases. J was trimmed by 2 bases and V by 3 bases; bases with no gene match: 14. Per the germline V gene, CDR1 is SGDLS and CDR2 is YYNGEE. CDR3 size: 17 residues. The CDR3 DNA follows: TGTGCCAGCAGCGCCTCGTTCGGGCAGGGGGTGCCCTACGAGCAGTACTTC. Its protein is CASSASFGQGVPYEQYF. The full variable domain, with the rest looked up from reference TRBV9 and TRBJ2-7, is DSGVTQTPKHLITATGQRVTLRCSPRSGDLSVYWYQQSLDQGLQFLIQYYNGEERAKGNILERFSAQQFPDLHSELNLSSLELGDSALYFCASSASFGQGVPYEQYFGPGTRLTVT.

This clone was seen at least ten times. This specimen includes other DNA sequences encoding the same CDR3. The chain joins TRBV4-1 to TRBJ1-6; tentative D call: TRBD1 (5 bases). This CDR3 has 13 residues. V dropped 4 bases and J dropped 6 bases, with 7 bases sitting between them. Germline V gives CDR1 MGHRA, CDR2 YSYEKL. The CDR3 bases are TGCGCCAGCAGCCCGGGACCTAATTCACCCCTCCACTTT. This translates into CASSPGPNSPLHF.

The chain carries TRBV5-1 and TRBJ1-3; TRBD1 agrees at 8 bases. The V gene's germline CDR1 is SGHRS and CDR2 YFSETQ. The CDR3 loop spans 15 amino acids. V lost 0 bases, J lost 4 bases, and 3 bases stayed unmatched. The CDR3 DNA is TGCGCCAGCAGCTTGGGACGGGACAGGGGAAACACCATATATTTT. It codes for CASSLGRDRGNTIYF.

In this sample, this clone turned up a few times. The chain combines TRBV14 with TRBJ1-2; possible D gene TRBD1, 5 bases. Germline loops: CDR1 SGHDN, CDR2 FVKESK. The CDR3 runs 15 residues. Deletions cut 4 bases from V and 8 bases from J, with 20 bases between. CDR3 region: CASSPTKGQGWGYTF. Written as DNA, the CDR3 is TGTGCCAGCAGCCCTACCAAGGGGCAGGGTTGGGGCTACACCTTC.

This chain joins TRBV4-3 and TRBJ1-2; D gene ambiguous. Trimming took 0 bases from V and 4 from J, leaving 12 bases between them. CDR3 length: 15 residues. CDR1 LGHNA and CDR2 YSLEER come from the germline V gene. The CDR3 DNA follows: TGCGCCAGCAGCCAAGATTACGCGGGAGGCTATGGCTACACCTTC. This gives the protein CASSQDYAGGYGYTF.

This sequence joins TRBV24-1 and TRBJ2-1; D is possibly TRBD1 or TRBD2 (5 bases each). The CDR3 runs to 16 residues. CDR1 is KGHDR and CDR2 is SFDVKD in the germline V gene. V lost 6 bases and J lost 3, with 17 bases in between. The CDR3 DNA sequence: TGTGCCACCAGTCCTAATCGGGGAAGGGGCTACAATGAGCAGTTCTTC. Protein product: CATSPNRGRGYNEQFF.

This clone occurred once. The V and J genes are TRBV10-3 and TRBJ2-2; TRBD1 matches at 9 bases. The CDR3 loop spans 17 amino acids. J was trimmed by 0 bases and V by 7 bases; bases with no gene match: 9. Germline-derived CDR1 and CDR2 are ENHRY and SYGVKD. The CDR3 is CAITKFRDRANTGELFF. CDR3 in DNA: TGTGCCATCACGAAGTTTCGGGACAGGGCGAACACCGGGGAGCTGTTTTTT.

The chain is built from TRBV7-9 and TRBJ2-7, with D perhaps TRBD1 (6 bases). With 5 bases removed from V and 5 bases from J, the gap between germline ends came to 16 bases. Germline CDR1 is SEHNR and CDR2 is FQNEAQ (reference sequence). The CDR3 length is 14 residues. CDR3 residues: CASSQDRFSDEQYF. CDR3 nucleotides: TGTGCCAGCAGCCAAGACAGGTTTTCGGACGAGCAGTACTTC. The complete variable domain, with remaining parts taken from reference TRBV7-9 and TRBJ2-7, reads DTGVSQNPRHKITKRGQNVTFRCDPISEHNRLYWYRQTLGQGPEFLTYFQNEAQLEKSRLLSDRFSAERPKGSFSTLEIQRTEQGDSAMYLCASSQDRFSDEQYFGPGTRLTVT.

The V and J genes are TRBV7-6 and TRBJ1-2; the match to TRBD1 covers 9 bases. This CDR3 spans 16 amino acids. The V and J ends lost 5 bases and 2 bases, in that order; junction bases with no gene match: 9. Germline CDR1 is SGHVS and CDR2 is FNYEAQ. CDR3 region: CASSPYPGQGNYGYTF. Written as DNA, the CDR3 is TGTGCCAGCAGCCCTTACCCTGGACAGGGGAACTATGGCTACACCTTC.

The chain uses TRBV4-2 and TRBJ1-5; D is possibly TRBD1 (5 bases). Trimming stripped 0 bases from V and 4 bases from J, with 10 bases between. The germline CDR1 and CDR2 sequences are LGHNA and YNFKEQ. The CDR3 is made up of 15 amino acids. In DNA form, the CDR3 reads TGTGCCAGCAGCCAAGAAGGGACCCCTAATCAGCCCCAGCATTTT. It codes for CASSQEGTPNQPQHF.

The rearrangement joins TRBV6-2 or TRBV6-3 to TRBJ1-6; 8 bases match TRBD1. Looked up from germline, CDR1 is MNHEY and CDR2 is SVGEGT. J lost 6 bases, V lost 6 bases, and 7 bases had no gene match. The CDR3 extends over 15 amino acids. Here the CDR3 reads CASSILDRVNSPLHF. DNA for the CDR3: TGTGCCAGCAGCATCTTGGACAGGGTTAATTCACCCCTCCACTTT.

This chain links TRBV7-9 with TRBJ1-2; D gene unclear. The CDR3 covers 12 residues. Germline V gene sequence: CDR1 SEHNR, CDR2 FQNEAQ (reference sequence). Trimming removed 2 bases from V and 13 bases from J, with 14 bases in between. CDR3 bases: TGTGCCAGCAGCTTAAATTTGGGGTCGTCCACCTTC. This encodes CASSLNLGSSTF. The whole variable domain, remainder taken from reference TRBV7-9 and TRBJ1-2, is DTGVSQNPRHKITKRGQNVTFRCDPISEHNRLYWYRQTLGQGPEFLTYFQNEAQLEKSRLLSDRFSAERPKGSFSTLEIQRTEQGDSAMYLCASSLNLGSSTFGSGTRLTVV.

The J gene is TRBJ1-1, the V gene TRBV6-4; D not certain. Germline loops: CDR1 MRHNA, CDR2 SNTAGT. This CDR3 spans 13 amino acids. With 4 bases removed from V and 4 bases from J, the gap between germline ends came to 10 bases. CDR3 region: CASSAEEGTEAFF. CDR3 in DNA: TGTGCCAGCAGTGCCGAGGAGGGCACTGAAGCTTTCTTT.

CDR3 sequence reads: CASSVGGGSTDTQYF. DNA for the CDR3: TGTGCCAGCAGCGTTGGCGGGGGGAGCACAGATACGCAGTATTTT. The chain is built from TRBV9 and TRBJ2-3; 8 positions agree with TRBD2. Per the germline V gene, CDR1 is SGDLS and CDR2 is YYNGEE. The V and J ends lost 2 bases and 0 bases, in that order; junction bases with no gene match: 2. This CDR3 contains 15 residues.